Listed here are 18 T cell receptor beta chains from one sample, sequenced in a study of cytomegalovirus exposure and HLA in healthy donors (dated by TCRdb to the late 2010s). The library was obtained by the immunoSEQ multiplex PCR assay. The multiplex PCR relied on a mix of 60 forward primers for TCR Vbeta segments and 13 reverse primers for TCR Jbeta segments. In TCRdb, the immuneACCESS table is reduced to in-frame sequences with V and J assigned. These tables do not hold every clone; where another copy was compared, an unresolved V gene accounts for under half, and the others remain unexplained. Present in this sample are about 150,000 clones, about 80% of which were seen just once. Around 14% of the sample is in the top ten clones. Material: PBMCs. All receptors derive from a woman between 35 and 50 years old in good health and CMV-seronegative.

CDR3 in amino acids: CSSSVSRAEETQYF. DNA of the CDR3: TGCAGCTCCTCTGTAAGCAGGGCTGAAGAGACCCAGTACTTC. This sequence joins TRBV29-1 and TRBJ2-5; the D gene is possibly TRBD1 (5 bases). Trimming cost V 8 bases and J 3 bases, with 19 bases left between them. The CDR3 contains 14 residues. Germline V gene data show CDR1 as SQVTM and CDR2 as ANQGSEA.

The V and J genes are TRBV5-4 and TRBJ1-4, with D possibly being TRBD1 (6 bases). The V end lost 4 bases, the J end lost 0 bases, and 13 bases lay between the germline ends. This CDR3 is 16 amino acids long. CDR1 and CDR2 from the germline V gene are SGHNT and YYREEE (reference sequence). The CDR3: CASSTGQKTTNEKLFF. The DNA for the CDR3 is TGTGCCAGCAGCACCGGACAGAAAACAACTAATGAAAAACTGTTTTTT.

This clone was counted a single time. V usage is TRBV18 and J usage is TRBJ1-4; D is ambiguous. Trimming took off 1 base at V and 8 bases at J, with 11 bases between the two ends. Germline-derived CDR1 and CDR2 are KGHSH and LQKENI. The CDR3 loop spans 14 amino acids. The CDR3 DNA sequence: TGTGCCAGCTCACCACAAGGAGGAAGAGAAAAACTGTTTTTT. This translates into CASSPQGGREKLFF.

This sequence joins TRBV20-1 and TRBJ2-7; D is perhaps TRBD1 (5 bases). V was cut by 6 bases and J by 8 bases, with 14 bases left in between. In germline, CDR1 is DFQATT, CDR2 SNEGSKA (reference sequence). The CDR3 consists of 11 residues. CDR3 coding DNA: TGCAGTGCCCTCCCTAAGGGGAAGCAGTACTTC. Translation: CSALPKGKQYF.

The rearrangement joins TRBV27 to TRBJ2-1, with 9 bases matching TRBD2. Germline V gene lookup returns CDR1 MNHEY and CDR2 SMNVEV (reference sequence). V lost 10 bases to trimming and J lost 6 bases; unmatched junction nucleotides: 10. This CDR3 comprises 14 residues. CDR3 amino acids: CATNLAGGPNEQFF. CDR3 bases: TGTGCCACCAACTTGGCGGGAGGGCCCAATGAGCAGTTCTTC.

This clone showed up just once. V is TRBV9 and J is TRBJ2-5; D may be TRBD1 (7 bases). Trimming removed 4 bases at V and 4 bases at J, with 11 bases between. The CDR3 consists of 13 residues. Per germline, CDR1 SGDLS and CDR2 YYNGEE. CDR3 nucleotides: TGTGCCAGCAGCCTTCAGGGGGGAGAGACCCAGTACTTC. Amino acid sequence: CASSLQGGETQYF. The full variable domain, rest sourced from reference TRBV9 and TRBJ2-5, is DSGVTQTPKHLITATGQRVTLRCSPRSGDLSVYWYQQSLDQGLQFLIQYYNGEERAKGNILERFSAQQFPDLHSELNLSSLELGDSALYFCASSLQGGETQYFGPGTRLLVL.

The chain recombines TRBV4-2 with TRBJ2-1; 11 nucleotides match TRBD2. Per the germline V gene, CDR1 is LGHNA and CDR2 is YNFKEQ. J was trimmed by 7 bases and V by 1 base; bases with no gene match: 6. This CDR3 contains 16 residues. This chain's CDR3 is CASSQGWLAGGNEQFF. The CDR3 nucleotides are TGTGCCAGCAGCCAAGGGTGGCTAGCGGGGGGTAATGAGCAGTTCTTC.

The gene calls are TRBV7-9 and TRBJ2-1; 11 nucleotides align to TRBD2. The V and J ends lost 3 bases and 6 bases, in that order; junction bases with no gene match: 4. CDR1 is SEHNR and CDR2 is FQNEAQ in the germline V gene (reference sequence). The length of the CDR3 is 15 residues. This CDR3 reads CASSLVAGGPNEQFF. In DNA, the CDR3 is TGTGCCAGCAGCTTGGTAGCGGGGGGGCCCAATGAGCAGTTCTTC.

V and J are TRBV4-1 and TRBJ2-3, with a weak D call TRBD2 (6 bases). Germline CDR1 and CDR2: MGHRA and YSYEKL. The ends were cut back, 0 bases at V and 10 bases at J, with 14 bases in the middle. CDR3 length: 14 residues. The CDR3 protein is CASSQDSVGGSQYF. The CDR3 DNA follows: TGCGCCAGCAGCCAAGATTCGGTGGGGGGATCGCAGTATTTT.

This clone came up a few times. The gene calls are TRBV9 and TRBJ2-6, with TRBD1 matching over 7 bases. This CDR3 is built from 17 residues. V was pared by 3 bases and J by 2 bases, with 8 bases of the junction left unmatched. CDR1 SGDLS and CDR2 YYNGEE come from the germline V gene. The CDR3 DNA sequence: TGTGCCAGCAGCGCCCGACAGGGTGGCGCTGGGGCCAACGTCCTGACTTTC. Translated, it gives CASSARQGGAGANVLTF.

CDR3 region: CASSLGGNEQFF. The CDR3 nucleotides read TGTGCCAGCAGCCTAGGTGGGAATGAGCAGTTCTTC. The V and J genes are TRBV6-5 and TRBJ2-1, with D hard to call. Trimming stripped 6 bases from V and 7 bases from J, with 10 bases between. This CDR3 has 12 residues. Germline CDR1 is MNHEY and CDR2 is SVGAGI.

The chain couples TRBV7-9 to TRBJ2-2, with TRBD1 as a possible D gene (5 bases). Germline V gene data show CDR1 as SEHNR and CDR2 as FQNEAQ (reference sequence). Trimming pared 5 bases from V and 6 bases from J, leaving 13 bases between. The CDR3 extends over 14 amino acids. The chain's CDR3 is CASSPWAGSGELFF. As DNA, the CDR3 is TGTGCCAGCAGCCCATGGGCAGGGTCCGGGGAGCTGTTTTTT.

The chain couples TRBV28 to TRBJ2-1; a weak D match, TRBD2 (6 bases). V lost 5 bases, J lost 6 bases, and 17 bases lay in between. CDR1 is MDHEN, CDR2 SYDVKM, per germline. The CDR3 extends over 15 amino acids. The CDR3, as DNA: TGTGCCAGCAGTCTCCGTGGTGGGGGGAGCAATGAGCAGTTCTTC. Translation: CASSLRGGGSNEQFF.

The V gene is TRBV12-5, the J gene TRBJ2-7, with D perhaps matching TRBD1 (5 bases). V was pared by 7 bases and J by 2 bases, with 12 bases between. Germline loops: CDR1 LGHNT, CDR2 FRNRAP. The CDR3 has 13 amino acids. The CDR3 loop reads CASDGARTYEQYF. The CDR3 DNA follows: TGTGCTAGTGATGGGGCGCGGACCTACGAGCAGTACTTC. Full variable domain (remainder filled in from reference TRBV12-5 and TRBJ2-7): DARVTQTPRHKVTEMGQEVTMRCQPILGHNTVFWYRQTMMQGLELLAYFRNRAPLDDSGMPKDRFSAEMPDATLATLKIQPSEPRDSAVYFCASDGARTYEQYFGPGTRLTVT.

The rearrangement links TRBV28 to TRBJ1-5, with TRBD1 matching 8 bases. The CDR3 has 17 residues. Germline CDR1 MDHEN, CDR2 SYDVKM. V was clipped by 1 base and J by 2 bases; unmatched bases: 7. For the CDR3, the DNA is TGTGCCAGCAGTTTATCTCTTGCGGACAGGGGCAATCAGCCCCAGCATTTT. The encoded protein is CASSLSLADRGNQPQHF.

The V call is TRBV7-8, the J call TRBJ2-7; 13 bases agree with TRBD2. J lost 4 bases, V lost 3 bases, and 0 bases had no gene match. CDR3 length: 14 residues. Germline V gives CDR1 SGHVS, CDR2 FQNEAQ. The CDR3 sequence is CASSLGLAGYEQYF. CDR3 nucleotide sequence: TGTGCCAGCAGCTTGGGACTAGCGGGATACGAGCAGTACTTC. The whole variable domain, filled in from reference TRBV7-8 and TRBJ2-7, reads GAGVSQSPRYKVAKRGQDVALRCDPISGHVSLFWYQQALGQGPEFLTYFQNEAQLDKSGLPSDRFFAERPEGSVSTLKIQRTQQEDSAVYLCASSLGLAGYEQYFGPGTRLTVT.

The rearrangement uses TRBV5-4 and TRBJ1-1; maybe TRBD1 (6 bases). Germline V gene lookup returns CDR1 SGHNT and CDR2 YYREEE (reference sequence). The V gene lost 4 bases and the J gene lost 5 bases, with 12 bases spanning the gap. The CDR3 totals 13 residues. CDR3 sequence reads: CASSAQGGTEAFF. Here the CDR3 DNA reads TGTGCCAGCAGCGCACAGGGAGGGACTGAAGCTTTCTTT.

The chain recombines TRBV2 with TRBJ1-6; D remains unclear. Between the trimmed V and J ends, which lost 0 bases and 16 bases, there was a span of 13 bases. CDR3 length: 13 residues. Looked up from germline, CDR1 is SNHLY and CDR2 is FYNNEI. CDR3 protein: CASSEALGVPLHF. In nucleotides, the CDR3 is TGTGCCAGCAGTGAAGCGCTCGGAGTTCCTCTCCACTTT.